A single sample is the source of the 4 T cell receptor beta chains below, sequenced in a study of cytomegalovirus exposure and HLA in healthy donors. The PCR made use of 60 Vbeta and 13 Jbeta primers. The protocol was immunoSEQ multiplex PCR, while the TCRdb copy is restricted to in-frame clones and leaves out a portion. The repertoire holds roughly 140,000 clones, with about three quarters as singletons. Specimen: PBMCs. These receptor sequences come from a male donor in good health and CMV-seronegative.

This clone was counted a single time. The V call is TRBV27, the J call TRBJ2-3, with D possibly TRBD2 on 7 matching bases. Trimming removed 5 bases from V and 2 bases from J, with 17 bases in between. Germline CDR1 and CDR2: MNHEY and SMNVEV (reference sequence). This CDR3 comprises 16 residues. CDR3 in DNA: TGTGCCAGCAGTAGACGGGGGCTAGCGGACACAGATACGCAGTATTTT. Encoded protein: CASSRRGLADTDTQYF.

This clone was observed a single time. The V and J genes are TRBV6-6 and TRBJ2-5; D is unclear. Germline CDR1 MNHNY, CDR2 SVGAGI (reference sequence). The CDR3 consists of 12 residues. Trimming removed 5 bases from V and 2 bases from J, with 6 bases in between. CDR3 residues: CASSMEQETQYF. Written as DNA, the CDR3 is TGTGCCAGCAGTATGGAGCAAGAGACCCAGTACTTC.

The chain couples TRBV7-2 to TRBJ1-1, with 7 nucleotides matching TRBD1. V was clipped by 3 bases and J by 5 bases; unmatched bases: 3. CDR3 size: 13 residues. CDR1 and CDR2 from the germline V gene are SGHTA and FQGNSA. CDR3 nucleotides: TGTGCCAGCAGCTTGACAGGGTGGACTGAAGCTTTCTTT. It encodes CASSLTGWTEAFF. Together with reference TRBV7-2 and TRBJ1-1, the CDR3 gives the full variable domain: GAGVSQSPSNKVTEKGKDVELRCDPISGHTALYWYRQSLGQGLEFLIYFQGNSAPDKSGLPSDRFSAERTGGSVSTLTIQRTQQEDSAVYLCASSLTGWTEAFFGQGTRLTVV.

This chain uses TRBV5-4 with TRBJ2-6, with 8 bases matching TRBD2. The CDR3 totals 18 residues. Germline CDR1 SGHNT, CDR2 YYREEE (reference sequence). Germline trimming cut 4 bases from V and 2 bases from J; bases unmatched to any gene: 11. In nucleotides, the CDR3 is TGTGCCAGCAGCCCCAGCGGGAGCGCCTCAGCTGGGGCCAACGTCCTGACTTTC. Residues: CASSPSGSASAGANVLTF.